This passage covers 17 T cell receptor beta chains from one sample sequenced in a study of blood T cell repertoires in COVID-19. The repertoire was sequenced with immunoSEQ multiplex PCR; TCRdb's copy has only in-frame clones and lacks some. The data hold 410,000 or so clones, with just over 85% observed a single time. Sequenced sample: peripheral blood. These TCRs come from a woman aged 25 to 39 with active or convalescent COVID-19.

For the CDR3, the DNA is TGCGCCAGCAGCTTGGGGGACAGACTCGCCAACCGGCGCCCGAACACTGAAGCTTTCTTT. Translation: CASSLGDRLANRRPNTEAFF. The gene calls are TRBV5-1 and TRBJ1-1, with 7 bases identical to TRBD1. The CDR3 consists of 20 residues. Germline-derived CDR1 and CDR2 are SGHRS and YFSETQ. Trimming took 0 bases from V and 1 from J; bases not matched to a gene: 18.

V usage is TRBV11-2 and J usage is TRBJ1-1; maybe TRBD1 (5 bases). There are 13 residues in the CDR3. V was trimmed by 0 bases and J by 8 bases, leaving 10 bases between them. CDR1 is SGHAT and CDR2 is FQNNGV in the germline V gene. DNA of the CDR3: TGTGCCAGCAGCTTAGATAGAGGACAAGAAGCTTTCTTT. Its protein is CASSLDRGQEAFF.

V usage is TRBV2 and J usage is TRBJ2-1; tentatively, D is TRBD2 (7 bases). Germline V lookup: CDR1 SNHLY, CDR2 FYNNEI. Trimming removed 11 bases at V and 4 bases at J, with 18 bases between. The CDR3 runs to 14 residues. This CDR3 reads CAGKRGAHYNEQFF. For the CDR3, the DNA is TGTGCCGGAAAACGGGGGGCCCATTACAATGAGCAGTTCTTC.

The rearrangement links TRBV19 to TRBJ1-2, with TRBD1 identical over 7 bases. The germline V gene encodes CDR1 LNHDA and CDR2 SQIVND (reference sequence). Trimming removed 1 base from V and 5 bases from J; junction bases left unmatched: 4. The CDR3 is 14 amino acids. CDR3 DNA sequence: TGTGCCAGTAGTATAGTGGCGACAGGGTATGGCTACACCTTC. Residues: CASSIVATGYGYTF. Combining the CDR3 with reference TRBV19 and TRBJ1-2 gives the whole variable domain DGGITQSPKYLFRKEGQNVTLSCEQNLNHDAMYWYRQDPGQGLRLIYYSQIVNDFQKGDIAEGYSVSREKKESFPLTVTSAQKNPTAFYLCASSIVATGYGYTFGSGTRLTVV.

The chain joins TRBV5-1 to TRBJ1-1; D call uncertain. From germline, CDR1 is SGHRS and CDR2 YFSETQ. V was trimmed by 4 bases and J by 2 bases, leaving 12 bases between them. This CDR3 comprises 14 residues. Here the CDR3 reads CASSIDGFNTEAFF. For the CDR3, the DNA is TGCGCCAGCAGCATAGACGGGTTTAACACTGAAGCTTTCTTT. Complete variable domain (other parts from reference TRBV5-1 and TRBJ1-1): KAGVTQTPRYLIKTRGQQVTLSCSPISGHRSVSWYQQTPGQGLQFLFEYFSETQRNKGNFPGRFSGRQFSNSRSEMNVSTLELGDSALYLCASSIDGFNTEAFFGQGTRLTVV.

Concerning this clone: One end of the junction fails to match germline, which may point to a read error. The chain uses TRBV24-1 and TRBJ2-3; 13 nucleotides agree with TRBD2. Germline V gene data show CDR1 as KGHDR and CDR2 as SFDVKD. This CDR3 spans 17 amino acids. The CDR3 is CATSGLGLAGSTDTQYF. The CDR3, as DNA: TGTGCCACCAGTGGTTTGGGACTAGCGGGGAGCACAGATACGCAGTATTTT.

This chain uses TRBV5-6 with TRBJ1-1; D is ambiguous. Germline assignment: CDR1 SGHDT and CDR2 YYEEEE. The CDR3 has 11 amino acids. The ends were cut back, 4 bases at V and 5 bases at J, with 6 bases in the middle. The CDR3 DNA follows: TGTGCCAGCAGCGCGGTGACTGAAGCTTTCTTT. Translating gives CASSAVTEAFF. Together with reference TRBV5-6 and TRBJ1-1, the CDR3 gives the full variable domain: DAGVTQSPTHLIKTRGQQVTLRCSPKSGHDTVSWYQQALGQGPQFIFQYYEEEERQRGNFPDRFSGHQFPNYSSELNVNALLLGDSALYLCASSAVTEAFFGQGTRLTVV.

This chain joins TRBV10-3 and TRBJ2-2; the D gene is possibly TRBD1 (5 bases). Trimming pared 6 bases from V and 3 bases from J, leaving 17 bases between. The germline gives CDR1 ENHRY, CDR2 SYGVKD. The CDR3 totals 16 residues. CDR3: CAIRTYTGADTGELFF. CDR3 sequence (DNA): TGTGCCATCAGAACCTATACAGGCGCGGACACCGGGGAGCTGTTTTTT.

This clone was seen only once. This rearrangement joins TRBV3-1 (or the pseudogene TRBV3-2) to TRBJ2-3; D is possibly TRBD1 (5 bases). V was trimmed by 1 base and J by 2 bases, leaving 7 bases between them. CDR3 length: 14 amino acids. Germline V lookup: CDR1 LGHDT, CDR2 YNNKEL (reference sequence). The CDR3 loop is CASSQGQSTDTQYF. CDR3 nucleotides: TGTGCCAGCAGCCAAGGACAGTCCACAGATACGCAGTATTTT.

The chain carries TRBV5-6 and TRBJ2-7; D not certain. CDR1 and CDR2 (germline): SGHDT, YYEEEE. The CDR3 runs 14 residues. Trimming left V 3 bases short and J 2 bases short, with 12 bases between. For the CDR3, the DNA is TGTGCCAGCAGCTCGGAGTCAGCTCCCTACGAGCAGTACTTC. This codes for CASSSESAPYEQYF.

The gene calls are TRBV5-1 and TRBJ2-7; the D gene is possibly TRBD1 (6 bases). V lost 5 bases, J lost 3 bases, and 9 bases lay in between. CDR3 length: 12 residues. The germline V gene encodes CDR1 SGHRS and CDR2 YFSETQ. This CDR3 reads CASREDSYEQYF. The DNA of the CDR3 is TGCGCCAGCAGGGAGGACAGCTACGAGCAGTACTTC.

This sequence joins TRBV18 and TRBJ1-5; 9 nucleotides line up with TRBD1. With V trimmed by 3 bases and J by 8 bases, 11 bases remained unmatched. This CDR3 comprises 16 residues. In germline, CDR1 is KGHSH, CDR2 LQKENI. CDR3 sequence reads: CASSPPGTGIKKPQHF. The CDR3 nucleotides read TGTGCCAGCTCACCGCCTGGGACAGGGATTAAGAAGCCCCAGCATTTT.

This clone was seen once. The V gene is TRBV5-6, the J gene TRBJ2-3, with TRBD1 as a possible D gene (6 bases). Deletions cut 4 bases from V and 0 bases from J, with 18 bases between. The CDR3 is 17 amino acids. The V gene's germline CDR1 is SGHDT and CDR2 YYEEEE. CDR3 protein: CASSNLRGTLSTDTQYF. The CDR3 DNA reads as TGTGCCAGCAGCAATTTGAGGGGGACACTTAGCACAGATACGCAGTATTTT.

The chain is built from TRBV7-2 and TRBJ1-2, with 9 positions matching TRBD1. In germline, CDR1 is SGHTA, CDR2 FQGNSA. The V and J ends lost 4 bases and 7 bases, in that order; junction bases with no gene match: 4. The CDR3 has 13 residues. As DNA, the CDR3 is TGTGCCAGCAGCTCTACAGGGGGCTTTGGCTACACCTTC. This codes for CASSSTGGFGYTF.

V is TRBV5-4 and J is TRBJ2-1; a possible D gene is TRBD2 (6 bases). Looked up from germline, CDR1 is SGHNT and CDR2 is YYREEE (reference sequence). V was cut by 4 bases and J by 6 bases, with 17 bases left in between. CDR3 size: 15 residues. The CDR3 reads CASSMGGLLGNEQFF. Here the CDR3 DNA reads TGTGCCAGCAGCATGGGGGGACTCTTGGGCAATGAGCAGTTCTTC.

The gene calls are TRBV3-1 (or the pseudogene TRBV3-2) and TRBJ2-5, with a weak D call TRBD2 (7 bases). The germline gives CDR1 LGHDT, CDR2 YNNKEL (reference sequence). CDR3 length: 17 amino acids. Trimming pared 4 bases from V and 5 bases from J, leaving 23 bases between. The CDR3 here is CASSPKGGGAGRETQYF. The CDR3 region has the DNA TGTGCCAGCAGCCCAAAAGGCGGGGGCGCCGGTCGGGAGACCCAGTACTTC.

This clone has only one observation. The chain couples TRBV19 to TRBJ1-1; D is ambiguous. V gave up 2 bases and J gave up 3 bases, with 10 bases separating them. Germline V gives CDR1 LNHDA, CDR2 SQIVND (reference sequence). This CDR3 contains 14 residues. The CDR3 DNA follows: TGTGCCAGTAGTATATCGTCGGGGTACACTGAAGCTTTCTTT. Amino acid sequence: CASSISSGYTEAFF.